This T cell receptor (beta chain) emerged from a study of CD8+CD57+ T cells in acquired aplastic anemia. Germline V gene lookup returns CDR1 MGHDK and CDR2 SYGVNS. This CDR3 comprises 17 residues. The ends were cut back, 6 bases at V and 2 bases at J, with 21 bases in the middle. TCR beta VDJ and CDR3 profiling used genomic DNA as template. TCRdb reprocessed the reads via MiXCR and lists one record per CDR3 protein. The table lists some 98,000 distinct CDR3 sequences, 55% to 70% of them singletons. An expansion of CD8+CD57+ cells by flow cytometry had been shown in patients chosen for sequencing. This sequence was found in a human donor with aplastic anemia. The specimen sequenced was sorted CD4+, CD8+, or CD8+CD57+ T cells (not recorded which) from PBMCs. The V and J genes are TRBV25-1 and TRBJ2-3; D unclear. This CDR3 is CASSSEKSLYYTDTQYF. DNA for the CDR3: TGTGCCAGCAGCAGCGAAAAGAGCCTGTACTACACAGATACGCAGTATTTT.